The TCR beta chain under discussion was sequenced for a study of Ad26.COV2.S vaccination and SARS-CoV-2 variants. As for the study in general: Ad26.COV2.S given intramuscularly, once or twice 56 days apart. Study results and caveats: It was found that vaccine and placebo recipients had similar non-spike TCR breadth.

The V end lost 3 bases, the J end lost 4 bases, and 9 bases lay between the germline ends. The CDR3 runs 12 residues. Germline-derived CDR1 and CDR2 are SQVTM and ANQGSEA. Only in-frame clones appear in the TCRdb table, and some are missing; sequencing was by immunoSEQ multiplex PCR. The table shows more than 400,000 clones, with about 92% occurring only once. Treatment described: over 15 received Ad26.COV2.S at low or high dose, single or two shots; 5 received placebo; per-sample allocation not given. Samples analyzed were those drawn on day 63 after the first vaccine or placebo injection. A Boston donor was an adult aged 18-55 years. Vaccination employed an Ad26 vector expressing the Wuhan-strain SARS-CoV-2 spike. On this clone: Its antigen is not identified. Within the sample, other DNA sequences also encode this same CDR3.

The sample in question was peripheral blood, obtained in a trial of Ad26.COV2.S vaccine versus placebo. The rearrangement uses TRBV29-1 and TRBJ1-2, with unresolved D. The receptor's source is a person aged 18-60 years who received the Ad26.COV2.S COVID-19 vaccine or a placebo. CDR3 protein: CSVEAVAYGYTF. Written as DNA, the CDR3 is TGCAGCGTTGAGGCCGTGGCCTATGGCTACACCTTC.